The rows below give T cell receptor beta chains drawn from one sample of a study of blood T cell repertoires in COVID-19. The protocol was immunoSEQ multiplex PCR, while the TCRdb copy is restricted to in-frame clones and leaves out a portion. Counted here are roughly 220,000 clones, approximately 90% occurring once; the ten biggest clones make up around 9.6%. The sample comprised peripheral blood. These receptors came from a woman aged 45-59 years with COVID-19, enrolled during active disease. Each CDR3 is given with its conserved first and last residue. D genes are given only for firm matches. The size entry is marked missing in some rows and otherwise reads once, few, many or a size class.

.	TRBV30	.	TRBJ1-1	TGTGCCTGGAGTCAGGGGTTCAACACTGAAGCTTTCTTT	CAWSQGFNTEAFF
.	TRBV19	.	TRBJ1-5	TGTGCCAGTAGTATCAGCGGAATGAGCAATCAGCCCCAGCATTTT	CASSISGMSNQPQHF
.	TRBV11-2	.	TRBJ1-4	TGTGCCAGCAGCTTACGAGCGGGGTGGGGTGGTGAAAAACTGTTTTTT	CASSLRAGWGGEKLFF
.	TRBV19	once	TRBJ1-1	TGTGCCAGTAGCCCCAGGAACACTGAAGCTTTCTTT	CASSPRNTEAFF
.	TRBV27	.	TRBJ2-1	TGTGCCAGCAGTTTGACATTCTCCTACAATGAGCAGTTCTTC	CASSLTFSYNEQFF
.	TRBV18	.	TRBJ1-1	TGTGCCAGCTCACCAGAACAGGGAGGGACTGAAGCTTTCTTT	CASSPEQGGTEAFF
.	TRBV28	.	TRBJ2-5	TGTGCCAGCAGTTTGGGGGGGCGAGTCGAGACCCAGTACTTC	CASSLGGRVETQYF
TRBD2	TRBV10-3	.	TRBJ2-1	TGTGCCATCAGTGGGCTAGCGGGGGGGTATGAGCAGTTCTTC	CAISGLAGGYEQFF
TRBD2	TRBV5-1	once	TRBJ2-3	TGCGCCAGCAGCCAACCGCGGGGGGGCGTCTCAGATACGCAGTATTTT	CASSQPRGGVSDTQYF
.	TRBV3-1/TRBV3-2	.	TRBJ2-2	TGTGCCAGCAGCCAAGTCGGAGACAGTAACACCGGGGAGCTGTTTTTT	CASSQVGDSNTGELFF
.	TRBV7-2	.	TRBJ2-1	TGTGCCAGCAGCACTCGACAGGCTACCTACAATGAGCAGTTCTTC	CASSTRQATYNEQFF
TRBD1	TRBV5-4	.	TRBJ2-7	TGTGCCAGCAGCTCCGGCCCCGGGACAGAGACTTTCTACGAGCAGTACTTC	CASSSGPGTETFYEQYF
.	TRBV9	few	TRBJ1-5	TGTGCCAGCAGTCCAGGAAATAGCAATCAGCCCCAGCATTTT	CASSPGNSNQPQHF
.	TRBV5-5	.	TRBJ2-6	TGTGCCAGCAGCTTGGAACCGGGAACGGTCCCTCTGACTTTC	CASSLEPGTVPLTF
TRBD1	TRBV13	.	TRBJ2-7	TGTGCCAGCAGACCCAGACAGGGGGCTATCCACGAGCAGTACTTC	CASRPRQGAIHEQYF
.	TRBV7-2	.	TRBJ2-1	TGTGCCAGCAGCTCCATATGGGGAAGCGGTGAGCAGTTCTTC	CASSSIWGSGEQFF
.	TRBV29-1	.	TRBJ1-2	TGCAGCGTTGATATACAGGGCGACTATGGCTACACCTTC	CSVDIQGDYGYTF
.	TRBV2	.	TRBJ2-7	TGTGCCAGCAGTGAGCAGTCGACTCTCTACGAGCAGTACTTC	CASSEQSTLYEQYF
TRBD1	TRBV6-5	.	TRBJ1-5	TGTGCCAGCAGCCCGACAGGGGATCAGCCCCAGCATTTT	CASSPTGDQPQHF
TRBD1	TRBV5-8	.	TRBJ1-5	TGTGCCAGCAGCTTGGTGAGGGGGCGGCAGCCCCAGCATTTT	CASSLVRGRQPQHF
TRBD1	TRBV10-1	.	TRBJ2-2	TGCGCCAGCAGCCGGACAGGGGCGGGCACCGGGGAGCTGTTTTTT	CASSRTGAGTGELFF
TRBD1	TRBV19	.	TRBJ2-5	TGTGCCAGTAGTATAGGGACAGGGGCCAGAGAGACCCAGTACTTC	CASSIGTGARETQYF
TRBD1	TRBV27	.	TRBJ2-7	TGTGCCAGCAGTCCCCGGACAGGCTCCTACGAGCAGTACTTC	CASSPRTGSYEQYF
TRBD2	TRBV10-2	.	TRBJ2-2	TGCGCCAGCAGTGAGCCATTAGCGGGGGGGCGGAACGGGGAGCTGTTTTTT	CASSEPLAGGRNGELFF
.	TRBV30	.	TRBJ2-1	TGTGCCTGGGGTGACAGCCTCAATGAGCAGTTCTTC	CAWGDSLNEQFF
.	TRBV5-1	.	TRBJ2-5	TGCGCCAGCAGCTTAGAAGGGGCCCAAGAGACCCAGTACTTC	CASSLEGAQETQYF
TRBD1	TRBV24-1	.	TRBJ1-4	TGTGCCACCAGTGATCACAGACAGGGGGAGCCTAATGAAAAACTGTTTTTT	CATSDHRQGEPNEKLFF
TRBD1	TRBV5-5	.	TRBJ2-7	TGTGCCAGCAGCCCCAGACCACAACAGGGGGCTCCCTACGAGCAGTACTTC	CASSPRPQQGAPYEQYF
TRBD1	TRBV24-1	.	TRBJ1-1	TGTGCCACCAGCGAGACAGGGCGATACACTGAAGCTTTCTTT	CATSETGRYTEAFF
.	TRBV28	.	TRBJ2-6	TGTGCCAGCAGTCATCTCAGGGGATTCCTGTCTGGGGCCAACGTCCTGACTTTC	CASSHLRGFLSGANVLTF
TRBD2	TRBV27	.	TRBJ2-7	TGTGCCAGCAGTAGCGGGGGCCGTTCCTACGAGCAGTACTTC	CASSSGGRSYEQYF
.	TRBV5-1	.	TRBJ2-1	TGCGCCAGCAGCTTAAAAGCGGTCTCACTTAGTGATGAGCAGTTCTTC	CASSLKAVSLSDEQFF
.	TRBV7-8	once	TRBJ2-7	TGTGCCAGCACAGAGGGGAACGGGGGCGAGCAGTACTTC	CASTEGNGGEQYF
.	TRBV6-5	.	TRBJ2-3	TGTGCCAGCCATGGTGGGAGATTTAGCACAGATACGCAGTATTTT	CASHGGRFSTDTQYF
TRBD1	TRBV7-2	.	TRBJ2-7	TGTGCCAGCAGCTTTGATCAGGGGGAGTACGAGCAGTACTTC	CASSFDQGEYEQYF
.	TRBV4-1	.	TRBJ1-1	TGCGCCAGCAGCTATGGGGGGAGTAACACTGAAGCTTTCTTT	CASSYGGSNTEAFF
TRBD1	TRBV29-1	.	TRBJ1-2	TGCAGCGTTGGGGGACAGGGGAATACTAACTATGGCTACACCTTC	CSVGGQGNTNYGYTF
.	TRBV7-2	.	TRBJ2-7	TGTGCCAGCAGCTGGGGGGGGCCTTACGAGCAGTACTTC	CASSWGGPYEQYF
.	TRBV2	.	TRBJ2-7	TGTGCCAGCAGTGAAGTTAATGTTTCGGGGTACTTC	CASSEVNVSGYF
.	TRBV29-1	.	TRBJ1-1	TGCAGCGCGCGACATGTCATGAACACTGAAGCTTTCTTT	CSARHVMNTEAFF
.	TRBV7-8	many	TRBJ1-1	TGTGCCAGCAGCTTAGGAGATAACACTGAAGCTTTCTTT	CASSLGDNTEAFF
TRBD1	TRBV19	.	TRBJ2-2	TGTGCCAGTAGTCCTCTTACAGGGGGCGGCGGGGAGCTGTTTTTT	CASSPLTGGGGELFF
.	TRBV7-9	.	TRBJ2-1	TGTGCCAGCAGCCCGACGAGGGTCTTGAGGGTCGAGGATGAGCAGTTCTTC	CASSPTRVLRVEDEQFF
TRBD2	TRBV5-6	.	TRBJ2-2	TGTGCCAGCAGCTTGGCGCCTAGCGGGGGTACCGGGGAGCTGTTTTTT	CASSLAPSGGTGELFF
.	TRBV30	.	TRBJ1-2	TGTGCCTGGAGTAGGATGGTGGACAGCCGTTTCTTC	CAWSRMVDSRFF
TRBD2	TRBV3-1/TRBV3-2	.	TRBJ2-5	TGTGCCAGCAGCCAGCGCAGGGGCAGCGGGGGTAAAGGGGGGACCCAGTACTTC	CASSQRRGSGGKGGTQYF
.	TRBV5-1	.	TRBJ1-4	TGCGCCAGCAGCTTAAATAACCTGGGCAATGAAAAACTGTTTTTT	CASSLNNLGNEKLFF
TRBD1	TRBV10-3	.	TRBJ2-1	TGTGCCGCCTCGGGTCGGGACAGGTACGACAATGAGCAGTTCTTC	CAASGRDRYDNEQFF
.	TRBV2	.	TRBJ1-5	TGTGCCAGCAGTTCCCAGAACATGGATCAGCCCCAGCATTTT	CASSSQNMDQPQHF
TRBD1	TRBV6-5	.	TRBJ1-2	TGTGCCACCGGGGACAGCAATGGCTACACCTTC	CATGDSNGYTF
.	TRBV19	.	TRBJ1-5	TGTGCCAGTAGTATCGGAGGAGTAGGGAGCAATCAGCCCCAGCATTTT	CASSIGGVGSNQPQHF
.	TRBV30	.	TRBJ2-7	TGTGCCTGGAGTGTACGACGAAGCCTACGGAGCTCCTACGAGCAGTACTTC	CAWSVRRSLRSSYEQYF
TRBD1	TRBV5-6	.	TRBJ2-7	TGTGCCAGCAGCCCAACCGGGACAGGGCACAACGAGCAGTACTTC	CASSPTGTGHNEQYF
.	TRBV7-3	.	TRBJ1-1	TGTGCCAGCAGTCTAACGGGAGGCACTGAAGCTTTCTTT	CASSLTGGTEAFF
.	TRBV3-1/TRBV3-2	.	TRBJ1-6	TGTGCCAGCAGCCAAGCATACGGTGGGGCAGAAAATTCACCCCTCCACTTT	CASSQAYGGAENSPLHF
.	TRBV9	few	TRBJ2-1	TGTGCCAGCGGGCGCAGCTCCTACAATGAGCAGTTCTTC	CASGRSSYNEQFF
.	TRBV27	.	TRBJ2-5	TGTGCCAGCAGTCGTGGGGCGGGGGAGACCCAGTACTTC	CASSRGAGETQYF
TRBD2	TRBV9	.	TRBJ2-1	TGTGCCAGCAGCCCATTTAGGACTAGTGGCCCCTACAATGAGCAGTTCTTC	CASSPFRTSGPYNEQFF
.	TRBV6-5	.	TRBJ1-1	TGTGCCAGCAGCCTCCGGATGGGACAAACTGAAGCTTTCTTT	CASSLRMGQTEAFF
.	TRBV19	once	TRBJ1-2	TGTGCCAGTAGTATAGATCCAGGGAACTATGGCTACACCTTC	CASSIDPGNYGYTF